The clone carrying this TCR beta chain appeared a single time. This specimen comes from a study of blood T cell repertoires in COVID-19. Method: immunoSEQ multiplex PCR; TCRdb's copy keeps in-frame clones and lacks some. Among over 300,000 clones listed, 70% to 90% were seen once. The germline V and J ends were trimmed by 0 bases and 8 bases, with 7 bases remaining between them. The V gene's germline CDR1 is MNHEY and CDR2 SVGAGI. The CDR3 loop spans 12 amino acids. The source is a human donor in a cohort sampled during active COVID-19. The sequenced sample was peripheral blood. This sequence joins TRBV6-5 and TRBJ1-2; D is unresolved. The CDR3 sequence: CASSYSTTGYTF. The CDR3 DNA follows: TGTGCCAGCAGTTACTCGACAACCGGCTACACCTTC.